These 11 T cell receptor beta chains share one sample of origin, sequenced in a study of cytomegalovirus exposure and HLA in healthy donors. Primers included in the PCR were 60 Vbeta and 13 Jbeta primers. Some clones are missing from TCRdb's copy, which holds only in-frame ones; the method was immunoSEQ multiplex PCR. The top ten clones hold 3.1% of a sample with about 160,000 clones, around 78% of them seen once. The specimen was PBMCs. Receptors originate from a woman between 40 and 55 years old in good health and CMV-seronegative.

Details on this clone: At one of its ends the junction is not consistent with the germline gene, which may arise from a read error. Written as DNA, the CDR3 is TGTGCCAGCAGCAACCGACAGGGACAAGCCCACAATCAGCAGTTCTTC. Protein product: CASSNRQGQAHNQQFF. J is TRBJ2-1 and V is TRBV7-9; the match to TRBD1 covers 7 bases. The CDR3 runs to 16 residues. Per the germline V gene, CDR1 is SEHNR and CDR2 is FQNEAQ (reference sequence).

The V call is TRBV28, the J call TRBJ1-6; TRBD1 matches 9 bases. The CDR3 covers 18 residues. V lost 1 base and J lost 4; bases outside the gene matches: 8. Germline V lookup: CDR1 MDHEN, CDR2 SYDVKM. This CDR3 reads CASSLLGGTGPYNSPLHF. CDR3 bases: TGTGCCAGCAGTTTATTAGGCGGGACAGGGCCTTATAATTCACCCCTCCACTTT.

V gene TRBV18 combines with J gene TRBJ1-3; D unresolved. Germline V gene sequence: CDR1 KGHSH, CDR2 LQKENI. V lost 0 bases, J lost 0 bases, and 9 bases lay in between. The CDR3 spans 16 residues. The CDR3 here is CASSPPSGSSGNTIYF. The DNA of the CDR3 is TGTGCCAGCTCACCACCTTCGGGGTCCTCTGGAAACACCATATATTTT.

This chain joins TRBV12-5 and TRBJ1-3; the D gene is possibly TRBD1 (5 bases). This CDR3 is 16 amino acids long. Germline CDR1 reads LGHNT; CDR2 reads FRNRAP. V was pared by 0 bases and J by 0 bases, with 9 bases between. CDR3 nucleotides: TGTGCTAGTGGTTTGGTATGTAGGGGCTCTGGAAACACCATATATTTT. Its protein is CASGLVCRGSGNTIYF.

The chain links TRBV19 to TRBJ1-2, with D hard to call. Germline V gene sequence: CDR1 LNHDA, CDR2 SQIVND (reference sequence). The CDR3 sequence is 14 residues long. The V and J ends lost 2 bases and 6 bases respectively, with 13 bases between them. The CDR3 bases are TGTGCCAGTAGTATACTCTTAGTGGGCAATGGCTACACCTTC. The encoded protein is CASSILLVGNGYTF.

V and J are TRBV6-1 and TRBJ1-2, with D possibly TRBD1 on 5 matching bases. The CDR3 is 13 residues long. In germline, CDR1 is MNHNS, CDR2 SASEGT. V shed 6 bases and J shed 7 bases, with 15 bases lying between them. For the CDR3, the DNA is TGTGCCAGCAGCCCCCGGGTCGGGGGTGGCTACACCTTC. Its translation: CASSPRVGGGYTF.

The chain combines TRBV25-1 with TRBJ1-6; the D gene is possibly TRBD1 (5 bases). Trimming stripped 1 base from V and 10 bases from J, with 14 bases between. The CDR3 sequence is 15 residues long. CDR1 MGHDK and CDR2 SYGVNS come from the germline V gene. The CDR3 region has the DNA TGTGCCAGCAGTGAATTAAGGCAGGGCGAGTCACCCCTCCACTTT. This sequence encodes CASSELRQGESPLHF.

V and J are TRBV6-5 and TRBJ1-6; TRBD1 might be the D (5 bases). In germline, CDR1 is MNHEY, CDR2 SVGAGI. The CDR3 is 13 amino acids. Trimming cost V 5 bases and J 8 bases, with 10 bases left between them. CDR3 DNA sequence: TGTGCCAGCAGTGAAGGGGTGTATTCACCCCTCCACTTT. Amino acids: CASSEGVYSPLHF.

As DNA, the CDR3 is TGTGCCAGCAGTTACGGTCTAGCGGGGAGCACAGATACGCAGTATTTT. It yields the protein CASSYGLAGSTDTQYF. The V call is TRBV6-5, the J call TRBJ2-3; TRBD2 matches at 9 bases. Looked up from germline, CDR1 is MNHEY and CDR2 is SVGAGI. The V segment lost 2 bases and the J segment 0 bases; nucleotides outside the gene matches: 3. This CDR3 contains 16 residues.

The V call is TRBV27, the J call TRBJ2-1; a weak D match, TRBD1 (6 bases). Per the germline V gene, CDR1 is MNHEY and CDR2 is SMNVEV (reference sequence). The CDR3 sequence is 13 residues long. The V end lost 7 bases, the J end lost 2 bases, and 9 bases lay between the germline ends. The CDR3 bases are TGTGCCAGCATCGGACAGCCCTACAATGAGCAGTTCTTC. Protein sequence: CASIGQPYNEQFF.

The CDR3 protein is CASSPGLAAQDTQYF. In nucleotides, the CDR3 is TGTGCCAGCAGCCCGGGACTAGCGGCACAAGATACGCAGTATTTT. The chain combines TRBV5-6 with TRBJ2-3, with 11 bases that match TRBD2. CDR3 size: 15 residues. Trimming cost V 4 bases and J 5 bases; bases outside gene matches: 6. CDR1 and CDR2 (germline): SGHDT, YYEEEE. The full variable domain, with the rest looked up from reference TRBV5-6 and TRBJ2-3, is DAGVTQSPTHLIKTRGQQVTLRCSPKSGHDTVSWYQQALGQGPQFIFQYYEEEERQRGNFPDRFSGHQFPNYSSELNVNALLLGDSALYLCASSPGLAAQDTQYFGPGTRLTVL.